The T cell receptor (beta chain) under discussion was sequenced for a study of CD8+CD57+ T cells in acquired aplastic anemia. On the study more broadly: Across the sorted CD4+ and CD8+ cells, DNA amounts averaged about 3.2 ug.

Regarding the study as a whole: No significant difference in CD8+ Simpson's diversity was found between patients and controls. The study identified roughly 29 CD8+ CDR3 sequences shared by patients and controls.

For this clonotype: The antigen remains unidentified. The conserved closing phenylalanine or tryptophan is absent in this CDR3, likely reflecting a read error.

CDR3 and TCR beta VDJ profiling relied on a genomic DNA template. TCRdb re-derived calls from the reads in MiXCR, one entry per CDR3 protein. The top ten clones hold less than 50% of a sample with a few hundred thousand distinct CDR3 sequences, approximately 86% of them seen once. Germline V gene data show CDR1 as SGDLS and CDR2 as YYNGEE. Trimming left V 3 bases short and J 11 bases short, with 16 bases between. CDR3 length: 13 amino acids. Before being chosen for sequencing, patients had shown CD8+CD57+ cell expansion by flow cytometry. The material sequenced was sorted CD4+, CD8+, or CD8+CD57+ T cells (not recorded which) from PBMCs. V and J are TRBV9 and TRBJ2-3, with unresolved D. The sequence derives from a human donor with aplastic anemia. Here the CDR3 DNA reads TGTGCCAGCAGCGACGGGTCAGATACGCAGCAGTATGTT. Translating it yields CASSDGSDTQQYV.